The sequence of this T cell receptor (beta chain) was determined in a study of PD-1 blockade in classical Hodgkin lymphoma. Study results and caveats: Reports described newly diagnosed patients as having lower baseline TCR diversity than healthy donors.

With respect to this clone: The antigen remains unidentified.

TCRdb's table, derived via immunoSEQ multiplex PCR, lists solely in-frame clones and lacks some. Of over 20,000 clones listed, around 85% are singletons. The CDR3 contains 22 residues. V was clipped by 1 base and J by 4 bases, with 34 bases between them. Per germline, CDR1 LGHNA and CDR2 YSLEER. Stated time point: cycle 4 day 1 (C4D1), after 6 weeks of nivolumab. Every patient experienced relapse after autologous stem cell transplantation, and brentuximab vedotin exposure varied. Complete response, partial response or progressive disease constituted the best response categories observed. The clonotype comes from a human donor with classical Hodgkin lymphoma. The chain links TRBV4-3 to TRBJ1-2; D is undetermined. This specimen consisted of peripheral blood mononuclear cells (PBMCs), obtained before the fourth cycle of nivolumab. CDR3 sequence: CASSQAIVFPSGSWGVSYGYTF. CDR3 DNA sequence: TGCGCCAGCAGCCAAGCGATAGTTTTCCCGTCCGGATCCTGGGGTGTCTCCTATGGCTACACCTTC.